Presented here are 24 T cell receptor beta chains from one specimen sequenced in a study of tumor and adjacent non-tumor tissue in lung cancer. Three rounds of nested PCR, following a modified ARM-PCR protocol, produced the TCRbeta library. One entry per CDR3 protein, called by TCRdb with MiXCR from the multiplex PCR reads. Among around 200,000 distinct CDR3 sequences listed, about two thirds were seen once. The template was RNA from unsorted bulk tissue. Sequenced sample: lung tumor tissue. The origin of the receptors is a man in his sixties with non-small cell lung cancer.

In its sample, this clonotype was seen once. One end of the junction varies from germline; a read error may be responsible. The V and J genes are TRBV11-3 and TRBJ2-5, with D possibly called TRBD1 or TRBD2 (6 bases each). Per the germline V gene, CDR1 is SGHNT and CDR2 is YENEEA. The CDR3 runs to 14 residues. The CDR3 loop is CATSMRGAQETQYF. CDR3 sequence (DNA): TGTGCCACCAGCATGAGGGGGGCTCAAGAGACCCAGTACTTC.

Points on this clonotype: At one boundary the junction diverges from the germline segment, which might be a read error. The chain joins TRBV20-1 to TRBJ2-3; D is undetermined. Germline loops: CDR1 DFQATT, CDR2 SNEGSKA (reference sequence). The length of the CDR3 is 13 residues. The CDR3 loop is CSEARTSTDMQYF. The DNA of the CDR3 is TGCAGTGAAGCTAGGACCAGCACAGATATGCAGTATTTT.

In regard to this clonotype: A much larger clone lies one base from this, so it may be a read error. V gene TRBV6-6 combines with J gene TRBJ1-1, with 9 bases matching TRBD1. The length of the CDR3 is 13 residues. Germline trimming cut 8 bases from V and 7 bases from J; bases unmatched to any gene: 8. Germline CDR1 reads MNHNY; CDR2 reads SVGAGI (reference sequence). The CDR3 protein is CASGGQGRGEAFF. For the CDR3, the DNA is TGTGCCAGCGGTGGACAGGGGCGGGGTGAAGCTTTCTTT.

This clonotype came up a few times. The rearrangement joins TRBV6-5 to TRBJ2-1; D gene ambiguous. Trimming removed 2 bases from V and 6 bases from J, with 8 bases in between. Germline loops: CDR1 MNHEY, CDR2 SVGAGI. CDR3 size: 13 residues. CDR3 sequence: CASSYQSINEQFF. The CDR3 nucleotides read TGTGCCAGCAGTTACCAATCCATCAATGAGCAGTTCTTC.

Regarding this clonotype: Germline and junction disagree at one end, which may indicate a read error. The CDR3 is CANSSRAMNTEAFF. As DNA, the CDR3 is TGTGCCAACAGCTCCAGGGCTATGAACACTGAAGCCTTCTTT. The V call is TRBV11-2, the J call TRBJ1-1, with a possible D match to TRBD1 (5 bases). CDR1 is SGHAT, CDR2 FQNNGV, per germline. This CDR3 comprises 14 residues.

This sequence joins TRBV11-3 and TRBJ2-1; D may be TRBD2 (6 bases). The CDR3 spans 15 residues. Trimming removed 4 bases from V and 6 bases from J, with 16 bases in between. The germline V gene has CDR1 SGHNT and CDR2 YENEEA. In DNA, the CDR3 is TGTGCCAGCAGCTCACGGGAGATCCCCTTCAATGAGCAGTTCTTC. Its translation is CASSSREIPFNEQFF.

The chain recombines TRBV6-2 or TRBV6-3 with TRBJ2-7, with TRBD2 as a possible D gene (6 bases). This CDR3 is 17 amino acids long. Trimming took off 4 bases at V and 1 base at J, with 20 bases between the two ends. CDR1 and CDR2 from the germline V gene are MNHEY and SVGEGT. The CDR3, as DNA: TGTGCCAGCAGTTCCATACCCGTTTATCGGGGGTCCTACGAGCAGTACTTC. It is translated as CASSSIPVYRGSYEQYF.

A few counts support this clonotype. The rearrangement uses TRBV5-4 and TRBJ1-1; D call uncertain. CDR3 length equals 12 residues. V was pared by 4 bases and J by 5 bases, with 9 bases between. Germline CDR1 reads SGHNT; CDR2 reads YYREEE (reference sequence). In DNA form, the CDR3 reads TGTGCCAGCAGCCCTAGTCCTACTGAAGCTTTCTTT. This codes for CASSPSPTEAFF.

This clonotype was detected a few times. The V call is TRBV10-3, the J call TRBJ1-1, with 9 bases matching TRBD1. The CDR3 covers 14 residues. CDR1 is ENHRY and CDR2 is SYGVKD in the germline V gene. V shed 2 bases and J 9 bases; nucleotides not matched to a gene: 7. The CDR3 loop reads CAISEGDRVSQAFF. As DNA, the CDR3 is TGTGCCATCAGTGAGGGGGACAGGGTGTCTCAAGCTTTCTTT.

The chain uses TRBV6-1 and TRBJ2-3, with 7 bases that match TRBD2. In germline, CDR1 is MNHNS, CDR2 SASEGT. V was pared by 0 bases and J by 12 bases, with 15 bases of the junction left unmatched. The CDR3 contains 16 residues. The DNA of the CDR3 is TGTGCCAGCAGTGAAGCGTCGGGAGGAGGGCAGGATATACAGTATTTT. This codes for CASSEASGGGQDIQYF.

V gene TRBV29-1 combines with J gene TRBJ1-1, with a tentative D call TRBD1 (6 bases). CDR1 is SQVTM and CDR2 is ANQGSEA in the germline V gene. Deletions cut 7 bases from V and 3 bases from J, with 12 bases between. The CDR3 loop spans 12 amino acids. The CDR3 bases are TGCAGCGCATCTCAGGGGCACACTGAAGCTTTCTTT. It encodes CSASQGHTEAFF.

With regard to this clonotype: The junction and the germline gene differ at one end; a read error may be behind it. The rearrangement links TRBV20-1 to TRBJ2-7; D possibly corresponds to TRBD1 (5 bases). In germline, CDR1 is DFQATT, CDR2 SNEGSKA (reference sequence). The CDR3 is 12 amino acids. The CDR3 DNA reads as TGCAATGCTAGAGAGAAAAGGGGCGAGCAGTACTTC. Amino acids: CNAREKRGEQYF.

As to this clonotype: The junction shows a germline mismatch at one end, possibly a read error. DNA of the CDR3: TGTACCAGCAGCTTAGTTGGCGGGGGGGTGACAGATGCGCAGTATTTT. Translation gives CTSSLVGGGVTDAQYF. The chain recombines TRBV11-3 with TRBJ2-3, with 9 bases fitting TRBD2. The CDR3 consists of 16 residues. CDR1 is SGHNT, CDR2 YENEEA, per germline.

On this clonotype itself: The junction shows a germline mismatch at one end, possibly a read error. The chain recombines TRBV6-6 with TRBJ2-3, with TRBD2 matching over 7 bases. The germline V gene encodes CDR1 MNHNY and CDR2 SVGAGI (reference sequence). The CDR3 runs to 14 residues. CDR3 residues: CASSYGRATDKQYF. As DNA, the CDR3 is TGTGCCAGCAGTTACGGGAGGGCCACAGATAAGCAGTATTTT.

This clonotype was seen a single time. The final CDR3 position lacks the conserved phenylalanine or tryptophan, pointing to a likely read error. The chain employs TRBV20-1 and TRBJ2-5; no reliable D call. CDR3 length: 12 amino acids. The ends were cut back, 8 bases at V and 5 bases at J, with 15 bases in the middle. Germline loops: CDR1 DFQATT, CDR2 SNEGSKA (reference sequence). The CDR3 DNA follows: TGCAGTACGGGCGAGTGGGTCGAGACCCAGTACTCC. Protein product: CSTGEWVETQYS.

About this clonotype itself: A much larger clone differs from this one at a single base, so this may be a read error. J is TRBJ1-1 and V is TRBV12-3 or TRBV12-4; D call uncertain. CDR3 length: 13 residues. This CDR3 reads CTSSLATNTEAFF. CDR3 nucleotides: TGTACCAGCAGTTTGGCCACGAACACTGAAGCTTTCTTT.

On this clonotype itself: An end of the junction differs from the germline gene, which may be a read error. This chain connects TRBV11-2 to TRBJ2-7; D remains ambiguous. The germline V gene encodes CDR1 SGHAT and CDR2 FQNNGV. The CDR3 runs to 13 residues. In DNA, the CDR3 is TGTGTCAGCAACTTAGACACGCTCTACGAGCAGTATTTC. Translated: CVSNLDTLYEQYF.

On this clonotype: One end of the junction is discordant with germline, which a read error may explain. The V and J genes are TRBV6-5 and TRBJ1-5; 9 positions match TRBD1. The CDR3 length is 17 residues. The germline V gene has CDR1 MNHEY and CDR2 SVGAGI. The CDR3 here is CARSRTGDGNNNQPQDF. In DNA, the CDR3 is TGTGCCAGGAGCAGGACAGGGGATGGCAATAATAATCAGCCCCAGGATTTT.

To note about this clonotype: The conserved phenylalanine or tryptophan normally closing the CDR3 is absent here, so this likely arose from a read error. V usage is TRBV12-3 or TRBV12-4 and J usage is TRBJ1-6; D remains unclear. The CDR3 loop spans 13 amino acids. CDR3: CACRVVANSPLHS. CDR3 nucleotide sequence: TGTGCCTGCAGAGTCGTGGCTAATTCACCCCTCCACTCT.

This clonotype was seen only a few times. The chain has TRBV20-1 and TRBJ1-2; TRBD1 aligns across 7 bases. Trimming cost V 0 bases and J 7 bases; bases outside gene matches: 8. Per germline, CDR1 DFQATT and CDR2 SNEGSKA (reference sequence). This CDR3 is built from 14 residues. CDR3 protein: CSARDGAGGIGYTF. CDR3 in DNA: TGCAGTGCTAGAGATGGGGCAGGGGGTATTGGCTACACCTTC.

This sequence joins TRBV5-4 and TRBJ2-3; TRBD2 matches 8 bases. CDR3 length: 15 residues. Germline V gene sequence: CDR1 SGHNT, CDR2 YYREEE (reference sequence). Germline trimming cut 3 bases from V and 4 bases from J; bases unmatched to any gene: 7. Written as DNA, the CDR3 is TGTGCCAGCAGCTCGACAGCGGGAGAGGCAGATACGCAGTATTTT. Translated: CASSSTAGEADTQYF.

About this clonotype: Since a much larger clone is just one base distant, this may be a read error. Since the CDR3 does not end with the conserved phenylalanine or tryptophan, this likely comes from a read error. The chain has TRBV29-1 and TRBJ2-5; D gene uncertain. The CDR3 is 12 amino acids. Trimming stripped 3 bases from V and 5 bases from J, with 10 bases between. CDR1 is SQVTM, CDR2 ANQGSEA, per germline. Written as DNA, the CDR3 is TGCAGCGTTGAGGGCGACTTGGAGACCCAGTACCTC. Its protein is CSVEGDLETQYL.

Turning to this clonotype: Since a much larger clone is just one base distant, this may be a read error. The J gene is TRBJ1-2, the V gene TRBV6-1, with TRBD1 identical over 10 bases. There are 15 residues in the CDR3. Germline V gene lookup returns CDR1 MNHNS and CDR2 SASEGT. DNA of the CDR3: TGTGCCAGCAGTGATCCGACAGGGGGCTATTATGGCAACACCTTC. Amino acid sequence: CASSDPTGGYYGNTF.

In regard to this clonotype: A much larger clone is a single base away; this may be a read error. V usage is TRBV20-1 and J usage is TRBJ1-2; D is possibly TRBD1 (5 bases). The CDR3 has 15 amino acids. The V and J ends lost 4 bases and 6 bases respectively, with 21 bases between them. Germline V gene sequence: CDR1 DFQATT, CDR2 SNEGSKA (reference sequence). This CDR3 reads CSATLAGLEKHGYTF. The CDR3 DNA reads TGCAGTGCTACCCTGGCGGGGCTCGAGAAGCATGGCTACACCTTC.